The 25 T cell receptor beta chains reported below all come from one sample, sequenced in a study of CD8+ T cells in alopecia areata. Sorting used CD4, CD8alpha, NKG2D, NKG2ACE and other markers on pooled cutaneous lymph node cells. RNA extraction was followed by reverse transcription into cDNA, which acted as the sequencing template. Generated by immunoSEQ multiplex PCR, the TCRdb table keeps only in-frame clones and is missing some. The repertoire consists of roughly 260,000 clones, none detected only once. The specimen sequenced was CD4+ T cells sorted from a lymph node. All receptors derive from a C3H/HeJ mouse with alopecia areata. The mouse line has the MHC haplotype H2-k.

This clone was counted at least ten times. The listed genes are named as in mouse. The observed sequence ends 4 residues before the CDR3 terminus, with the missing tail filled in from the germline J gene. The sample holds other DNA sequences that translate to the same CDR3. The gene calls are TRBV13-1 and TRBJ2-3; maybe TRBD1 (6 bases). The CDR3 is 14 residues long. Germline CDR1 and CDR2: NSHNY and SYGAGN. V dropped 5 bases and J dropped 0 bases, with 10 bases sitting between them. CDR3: CASRGTTSAETLYF. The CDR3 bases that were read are TGTGCCAGCAGGGGGACAACTAGTGCAGAA.

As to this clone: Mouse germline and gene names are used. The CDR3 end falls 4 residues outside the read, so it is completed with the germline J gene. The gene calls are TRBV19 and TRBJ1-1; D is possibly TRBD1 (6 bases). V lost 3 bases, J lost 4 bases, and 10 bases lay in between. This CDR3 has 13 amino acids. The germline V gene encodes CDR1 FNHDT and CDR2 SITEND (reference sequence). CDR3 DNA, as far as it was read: TGTGCCAGCAGTAGGGGACAAATCACA. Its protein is CASSRGQIT. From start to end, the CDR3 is CASSRGQITEVFF.

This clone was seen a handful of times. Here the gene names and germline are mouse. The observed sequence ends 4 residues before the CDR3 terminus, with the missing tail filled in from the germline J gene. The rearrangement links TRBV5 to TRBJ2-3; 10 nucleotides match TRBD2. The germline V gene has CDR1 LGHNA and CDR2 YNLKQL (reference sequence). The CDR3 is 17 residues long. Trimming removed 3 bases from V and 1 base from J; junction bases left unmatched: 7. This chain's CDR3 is CASSHVWGGAGAETLYF. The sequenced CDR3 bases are TGTGCCAGCAGCCATGTCTGGGGGGGCGCGGGTGCAGAA.

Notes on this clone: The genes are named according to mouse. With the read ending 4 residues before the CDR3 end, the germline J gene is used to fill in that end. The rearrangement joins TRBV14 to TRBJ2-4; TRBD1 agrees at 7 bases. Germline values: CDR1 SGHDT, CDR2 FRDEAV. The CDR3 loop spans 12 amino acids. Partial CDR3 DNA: TGTGCCAGCAGTCCGGGACAGAAC. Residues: CASSPGQN. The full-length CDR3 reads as CASSPGQNTLYF.

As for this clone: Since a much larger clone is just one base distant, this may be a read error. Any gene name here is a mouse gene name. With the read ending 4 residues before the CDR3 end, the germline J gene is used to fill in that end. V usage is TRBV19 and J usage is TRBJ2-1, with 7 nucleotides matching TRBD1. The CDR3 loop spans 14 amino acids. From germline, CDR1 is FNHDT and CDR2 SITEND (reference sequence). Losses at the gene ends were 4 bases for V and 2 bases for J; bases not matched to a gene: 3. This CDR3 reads CASSAGTDYAEQFF. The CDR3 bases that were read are TGTGCCAGCAGTGCCGGGACAGACTATGCT.

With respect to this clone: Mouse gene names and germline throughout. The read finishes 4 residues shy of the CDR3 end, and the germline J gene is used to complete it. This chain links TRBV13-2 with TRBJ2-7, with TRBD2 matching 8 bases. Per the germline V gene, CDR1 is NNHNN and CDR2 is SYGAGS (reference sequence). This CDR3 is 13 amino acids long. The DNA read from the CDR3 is TGTGCCAGCGGCTCATCTGGGGGGAAT. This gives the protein CASGSSGGN. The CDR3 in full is CASGSSGGNEQYF.

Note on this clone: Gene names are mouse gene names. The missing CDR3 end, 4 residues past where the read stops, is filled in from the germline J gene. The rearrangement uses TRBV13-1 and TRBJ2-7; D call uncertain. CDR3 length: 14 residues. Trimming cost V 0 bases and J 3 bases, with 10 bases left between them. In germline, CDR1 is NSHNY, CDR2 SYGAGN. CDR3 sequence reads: CASSDAYSDYEQYF. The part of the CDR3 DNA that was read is TGTGCCAGCAGTGATGCATATTCAGACTAT.

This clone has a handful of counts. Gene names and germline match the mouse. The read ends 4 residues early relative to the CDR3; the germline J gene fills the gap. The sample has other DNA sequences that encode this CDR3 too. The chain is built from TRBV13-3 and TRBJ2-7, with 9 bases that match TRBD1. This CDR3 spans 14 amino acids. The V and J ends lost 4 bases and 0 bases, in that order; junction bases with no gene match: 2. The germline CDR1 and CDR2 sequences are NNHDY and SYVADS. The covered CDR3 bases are TGTGCCAGCAGTCAGACAGGGGGCTCCTAT. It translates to CASSQTGGSY. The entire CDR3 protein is CASSQTGGSYEQYF.

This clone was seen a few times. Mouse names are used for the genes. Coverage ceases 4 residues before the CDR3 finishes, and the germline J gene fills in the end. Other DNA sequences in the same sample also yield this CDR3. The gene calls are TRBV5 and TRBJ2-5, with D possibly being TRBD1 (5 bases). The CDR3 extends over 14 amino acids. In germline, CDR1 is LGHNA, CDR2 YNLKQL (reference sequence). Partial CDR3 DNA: TGTGCCAGCAGCCCCCGGAGGGGTGGCGAC. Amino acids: CASSPRRGGD. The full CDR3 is CASSPRRGGDTQYF.

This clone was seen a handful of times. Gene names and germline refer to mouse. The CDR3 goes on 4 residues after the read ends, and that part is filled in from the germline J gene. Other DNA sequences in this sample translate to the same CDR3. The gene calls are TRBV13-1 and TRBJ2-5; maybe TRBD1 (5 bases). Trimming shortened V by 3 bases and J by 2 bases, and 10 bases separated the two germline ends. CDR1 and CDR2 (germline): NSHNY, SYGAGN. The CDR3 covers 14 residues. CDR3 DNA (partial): TGTGCCAGCAGTGTCCAGGGTGGCCAAGAC. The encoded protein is CASSVQGGQD. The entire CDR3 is CASSVQGGQDTQYF.

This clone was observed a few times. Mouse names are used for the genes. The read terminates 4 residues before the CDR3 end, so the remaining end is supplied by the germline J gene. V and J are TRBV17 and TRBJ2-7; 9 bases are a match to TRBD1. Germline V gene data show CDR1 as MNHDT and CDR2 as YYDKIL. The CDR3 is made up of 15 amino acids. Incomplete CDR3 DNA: TGTGCTAGCAGTGCAGGACAGGGGAGGAAATAT. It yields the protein CASSAGQGRKY. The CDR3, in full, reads CASSAGQGRKYEQYF.

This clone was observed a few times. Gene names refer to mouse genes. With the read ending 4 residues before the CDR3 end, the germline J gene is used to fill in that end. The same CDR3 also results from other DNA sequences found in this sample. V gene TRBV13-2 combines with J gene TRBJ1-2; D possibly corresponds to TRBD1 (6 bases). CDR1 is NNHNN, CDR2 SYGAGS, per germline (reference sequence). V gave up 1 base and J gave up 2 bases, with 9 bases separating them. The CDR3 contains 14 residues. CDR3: CASGDRQGNSDYTF. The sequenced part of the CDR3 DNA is TGTGCCAGCGGTGATCGGCAGGGGAACTCC.

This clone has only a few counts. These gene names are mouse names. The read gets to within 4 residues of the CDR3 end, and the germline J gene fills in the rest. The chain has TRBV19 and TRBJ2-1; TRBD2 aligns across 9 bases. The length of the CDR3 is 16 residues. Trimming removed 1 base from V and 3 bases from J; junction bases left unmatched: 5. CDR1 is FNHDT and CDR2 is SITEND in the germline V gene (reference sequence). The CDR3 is CASSITLGGPYAEQFF. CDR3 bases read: TGTGCCAGCAGTATAACACTGGGGGGCCCCTATGCT.

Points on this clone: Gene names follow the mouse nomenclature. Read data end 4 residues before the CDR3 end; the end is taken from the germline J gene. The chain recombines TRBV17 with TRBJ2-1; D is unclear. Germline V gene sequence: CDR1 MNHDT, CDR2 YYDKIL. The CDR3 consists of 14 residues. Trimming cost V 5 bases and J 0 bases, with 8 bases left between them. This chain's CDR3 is CASSDKYNYAEQFF. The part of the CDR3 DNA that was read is TGTGCTAGCAGTGACAAATATAACTATGCT.

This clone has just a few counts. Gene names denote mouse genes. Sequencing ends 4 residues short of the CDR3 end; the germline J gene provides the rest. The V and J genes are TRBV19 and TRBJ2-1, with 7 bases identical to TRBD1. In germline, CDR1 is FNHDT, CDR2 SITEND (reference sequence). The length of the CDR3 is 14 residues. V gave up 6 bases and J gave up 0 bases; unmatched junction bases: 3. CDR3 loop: CASTGTDNYAEQFF. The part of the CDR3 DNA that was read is TGTGCCAGCACCGGGACAGATAACTATGCT.

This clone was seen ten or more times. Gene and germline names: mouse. The sequenced CDR3 bases are TGTGCCAGCAGGCCTGTGGGACAGAACACCGGG. Amino acids: CASRPVGQNTG. The entire CDR3 reads CASRPVGQNTGQLYF. This chain uses TRBV19 with TRBJ2-2; 7 nucleotides agree with TRBD1. The DNA ends 4 residues before the CDR3 does, and the rest of the CDR3 is filled in from the germline J gene. CDR1 is FNHDT, CDR2 SITEND, per germline (reference sequence). The CDR3 contains 15 residues. With V trimmed by 5 bases and J by 2 bases, 6 bases remained unmatched.

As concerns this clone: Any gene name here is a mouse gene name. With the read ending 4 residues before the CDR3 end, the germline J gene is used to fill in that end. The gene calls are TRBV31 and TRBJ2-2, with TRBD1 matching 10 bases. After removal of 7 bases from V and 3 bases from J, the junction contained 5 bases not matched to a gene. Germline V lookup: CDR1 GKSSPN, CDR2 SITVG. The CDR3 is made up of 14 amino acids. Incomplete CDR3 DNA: TGTGCCTCTGGGGACAGGGGCGACACCGGG. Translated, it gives CASGDRGDTG. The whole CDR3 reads CASGDRGDTGQLYF. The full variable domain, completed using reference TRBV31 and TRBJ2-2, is AQTIHQWPVAEIKAVGSPLSLGCTIKGKSSPNLYWYWQATGGTLQQLFYSITVGQVESVVQLNLSASRPKDDQFILSTEKLLLSHSGFYLCASGDRGDTGQLYFGEGSKLTVL.

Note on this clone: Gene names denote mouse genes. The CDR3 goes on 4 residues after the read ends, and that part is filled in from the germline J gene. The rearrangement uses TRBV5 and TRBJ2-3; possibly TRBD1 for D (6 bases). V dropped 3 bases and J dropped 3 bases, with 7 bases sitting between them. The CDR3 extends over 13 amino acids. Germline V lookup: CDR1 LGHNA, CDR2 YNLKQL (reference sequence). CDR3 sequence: CASSHRGAETLYF. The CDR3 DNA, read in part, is TGTGCCAGCAGCCACAGGGGCGCAGAA.

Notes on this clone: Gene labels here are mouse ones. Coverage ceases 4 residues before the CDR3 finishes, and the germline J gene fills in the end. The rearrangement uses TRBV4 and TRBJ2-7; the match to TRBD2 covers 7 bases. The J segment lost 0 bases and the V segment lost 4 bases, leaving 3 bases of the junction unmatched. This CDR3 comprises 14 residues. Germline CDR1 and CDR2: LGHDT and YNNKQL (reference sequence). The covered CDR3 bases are TGTGCCAGCAGCTTCTGGGGGAGCTCCTAT. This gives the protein CASSFWGSSY. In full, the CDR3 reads CASSFWGSSYEQYF.

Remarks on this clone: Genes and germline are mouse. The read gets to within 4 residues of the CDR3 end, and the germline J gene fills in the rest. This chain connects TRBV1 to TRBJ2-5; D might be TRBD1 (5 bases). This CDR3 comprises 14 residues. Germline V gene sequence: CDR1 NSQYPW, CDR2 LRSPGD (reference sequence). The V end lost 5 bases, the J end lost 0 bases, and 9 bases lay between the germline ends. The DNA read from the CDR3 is TGCACCTGCAGTTCCAGGGATAACCAAGAC. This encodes CTCSSRDNQD. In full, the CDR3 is CTCSSRDNQDTQYF. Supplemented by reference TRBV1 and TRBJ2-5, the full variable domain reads VTLLEQNPRWRLVPRGQAVNLRCILKNSQYPWMSWYQQDLQKQLQWLFTLRSPGDKEVKSLPGADYLATRVTDTELRLQVANMSQGRTLYCTCSSRDNQDTQYFGPGTRLLVL.

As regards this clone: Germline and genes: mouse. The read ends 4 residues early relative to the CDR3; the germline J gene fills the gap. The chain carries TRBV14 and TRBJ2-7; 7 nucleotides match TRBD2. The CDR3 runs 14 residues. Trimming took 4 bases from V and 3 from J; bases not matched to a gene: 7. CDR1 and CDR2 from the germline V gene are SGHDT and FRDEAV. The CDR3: CASSPTGLLYEQYF. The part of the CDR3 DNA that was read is TGTGCCAGCAGTCCCACGGGACTGCTCTAT.

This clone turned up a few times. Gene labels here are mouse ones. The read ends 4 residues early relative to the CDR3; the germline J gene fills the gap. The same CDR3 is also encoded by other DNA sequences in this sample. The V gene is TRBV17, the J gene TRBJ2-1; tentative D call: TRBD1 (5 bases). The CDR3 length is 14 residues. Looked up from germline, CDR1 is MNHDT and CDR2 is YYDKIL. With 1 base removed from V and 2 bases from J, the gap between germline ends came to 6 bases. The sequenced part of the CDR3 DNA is TGTGCTAGCAGTAGAGTCAGGGACTATGCT. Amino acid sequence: CASSRVRDYA. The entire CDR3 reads CASSRVRDYAEQFF.

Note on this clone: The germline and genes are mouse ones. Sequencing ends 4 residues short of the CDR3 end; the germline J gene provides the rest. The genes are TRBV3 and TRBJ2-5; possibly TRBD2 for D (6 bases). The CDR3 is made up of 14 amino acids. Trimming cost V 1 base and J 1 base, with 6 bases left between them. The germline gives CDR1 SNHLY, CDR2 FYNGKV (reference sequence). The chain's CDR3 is CASSLVGDQDTQYF. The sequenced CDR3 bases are TGTGCCAGCAGCTTAGTGGGGGACCAAGAC.

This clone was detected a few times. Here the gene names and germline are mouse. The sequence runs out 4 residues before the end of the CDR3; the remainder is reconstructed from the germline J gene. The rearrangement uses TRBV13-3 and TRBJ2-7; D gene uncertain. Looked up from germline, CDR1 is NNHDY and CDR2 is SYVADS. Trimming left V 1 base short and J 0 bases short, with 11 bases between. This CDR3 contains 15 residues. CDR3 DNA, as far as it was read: TGTGCCAGCAGTGATAGGAATAACAGCTCCTAT. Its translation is CASSDRNNSSY. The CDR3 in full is CASSDRNNSSYEQYF.

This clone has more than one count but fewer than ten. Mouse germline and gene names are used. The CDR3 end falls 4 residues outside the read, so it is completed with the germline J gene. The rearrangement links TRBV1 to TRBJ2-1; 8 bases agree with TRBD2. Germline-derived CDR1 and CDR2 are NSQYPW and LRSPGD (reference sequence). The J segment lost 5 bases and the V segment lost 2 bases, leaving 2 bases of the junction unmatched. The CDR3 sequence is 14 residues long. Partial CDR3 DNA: TGCACCTGCAGTGCACGGGGGGGCCATGCT. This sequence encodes CTCSARGGHA. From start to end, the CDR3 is CTCSARGGHAEQFF.